These T cell receptor beta chains were read from a single sample in a study of metastatic and nonmetastatic thyroid tumors. From the PCR reads, TCRdb re-called clones with MiXCR. This repertoire shows approximately 90,000 clones, 7.5% to 9% found once; its top ten account for 8% to 10%. The sequenced sample was blood. The receptors come from a female donor with papillary thyroid cancer or a benign thyroid nodule (not recorded which). Some clones in this sample may be carry-over from other donors' samples. The CDR3 runs from the conserved cysteine through the conserved F or W. A D gene is named only where the DNA matches it firmly. Clone size is shown for a subset of rows, as once, few, many or a class of expanded clone.

J | size | D | V | CDR3 | DNA
TRBJ2-3 | many | TRBD1 | TRBV5-6 | CASSSGQGTDTQYF | TGTGCCAGCAGCTCAGGACAGGGAACAGATACGCAGTATTTT
TRBJ2-3 | many | . | TRBV11-2 | CASSPTAVSPDTQYF | TGTGCCAGCAGCCCCACAGCGGTGAGCCCAGATACGCAGTATTTT
TRBJ2-3 | . | . | TRBV5-1 | CASSSRSRGALTDTQYF | TGCGCCAGCAGCTCCCGAAGTAGGGGGGCGCTTACAGATACGCAGTATTTT
TRBJ2-7 | many | TRBD2 | TRBV16 | CASSQPGLAGGEQYF | TGTGCCAGCAGCCAGCCCGGACTAGCGGGGGGGGAGCAGTACTTC
TRBJ2-5 | many | . | TRBV2 | CASSEWGGESQETQYF | TGTGCCAGCAGTGAATGGGGCGGGGAGTCCCAAGAGACCCAGTACTTC
TRBJ2-7 | many | . | TRBV20-1 | CSANQATGLSYEQYF | TGCAGTGCCAACCAGGCCACGGGCCTCTCCTACGAGCAGTACTTC
TRBJ1-5 | many | . | TRBV27 | CASSPERYNQPQHF | TGTGCCAGCAGTCCGGAGCGCTACAATCAGCCCCAGCATTTT
TRBJ1-1 | few | . | TRBV6-1 | CASSEGSYMNTEAFF | TGTGCCAGCAGTGAAGGGAGTTATATGAACACTGAAGCTTTCTTT
TRBJ2-1 | many | TRBD2 | TRBV7-2 | CASSIAGGRGNEQFF | TGTGCCAGCAGTATAGCGGGGGGGCGCGGGAATGAGCAGTTCTTC
TRBJ2-1 | many | TRBD2 | TRBV5-1 | CASSLGSGGYNEQFF | TGCGCCAGCAGCTTGGGCAGCGGGGGCTACAATGAGCAGTTCTTC
TRBJ1-3 | many | . | TRBV3-1 | CASSFRQQHSGNTIYF | TGTGCCAGCAGCTTTAGACAGCAACACTCTGGAAACACCATATATTTT
TRBJ2-5 | many | TRBD2 | TRBV5-5 | CASSRNPQRGETQYF | TGTGCCAGCAGCCGAAATCCGCAGCGGGGAGAGACCCAGTACTTC
TRBJ2-7 | many | . | TRBV6-5 | CASSYKHRAYEQYF | TGTGCCAGCAGTTACAAGCACAGAGCCTACGAGCAGTACTTC
TRBJ2-3 | many | TRBD2 | TRBV19 | CASSIGRGGSTDTQYF | TGTGCCAGTAGTATTGGTCGGGGGGGAAGCACAGATACGCAGTATTTT
TRBJ1-4 | many | . | TRBV9 | CASSVGGGLATNEKLFF | TGTGCCAGCAGCGTAGGCGGAGGCCTTGCAACTAATGAAAAACTGTTTTTT
TRBJ2-5 | many | TRBD1 | TRBV7-2 | CASTRTGGNQETQYF | TGTGCCAGCACCCGGACAGGGGGGAACCAAGAGACCCAGTACTTC
TRBJ2-5 | many | . | TRBV4-1 | CASSPPTGGLQETQYF | TGCGCCAGCAGCCCCCCCACGGGGGGCTTACAAGAGACCCAGTACTTC
TRBJ1-2 | . | . | TRBV20-1 | CSARKNIQGLNYGYTF | TGCAGTGCTAGAAAAAACATACAGGGACTTAACTATGGCTACACCTTC
TRBJ2-5 | . | . | TRBV9 | CASSVAPTGETQYF | TGTGCCAGCAGCGTAGCGCCTACGGGAGAGACCCAGTACTTC
TRBJ1-2 | many | . | TRBV2 | CASSGRLGYTF | TGTGCCAGCAGTGGACGACTTGGCTACACCTTC
TRBJ2-6 | many | . | TRBV15 | CATSRVGTGANVLTF | TGTGCCACCAGCAGAGTAGGGACCGGGGCCAACGTCCTGACTTTC
TRBJ2-1 | . | TRBD2 | TRBV6-1 | CASRTTSGGPYNEQFF | TGTGCCAGCAGAACCACTAGCGGGGGGCCCTACAATGAGCAGTTCTTC
TRBJ2-7 | many | TRBD1 | TRBV12-3/TRBV12-4 | CASSLTTGTGAYEQYF | TGTGCCAGCAGTTTAACGACAGGGACAGGGGCCTACGAGCAGTACTTC
TRBJ1-2 | many | . | TRBV3-1 | CASSLRPQTNYGYTF | TGTGCCAGCAGCCTTAGACCTCAGACTAACTATGGCTACACCTTC
TRBJ2-7 | many | . | TRBV27 | CASSLSWGAPQYF | TGTGCCAGCAGTTTATCTTGGGGGGCCCCGCAGTACTTC
TRBJ2-7 | few | TRBD1 | TRBV30 | CAWNSGTGGFGEQYF | TGTGCCTGGAATTCCGGGACAGGGGGGTTTGGCGAGCAGTACTTC
TRBJ1-3 | many | . | TRBV6-1 | CASRPTDSGNTIYF | TGTGCCAGCAGACCGACGGATTCAGGAAACACCATATATTTT
TRBJ2-3 | many | . | TRBV3-1 | CASGLLEGDTQYF | TGTGCCAGCGGATTACTAGAAGGAGATACGCAGTATTTT
TRBJ2-3 | many | . | TRBV3-1 | CASSQDGGGADTQYF | TGTGCCAGCAGCCAAGATGGGGGGGGCGCAGATACGCAGTATTTT
TRBJ1-1 | few | . | TRBV15 | CATSRRGGTEAFF | TGTGCCACCAGCAGAAGGGGGGGGACTGAAGCTTTCTTT
TRBJ1-2 | many | . | TRBV5-6 | CASSTGFGYTF | TGTGCCAGCAGCACCGGTTTTGGCTACACCTTC
TRBJ1-4 | few | TRBD1 | TRBV27 | CAGSSQGAREKLFF | TGTGCCGGCAGTTCACAGGGGGCTCGGGAAAAACTGTTTTTT
TRBJ1-1 | many | . | TRBV7-9 | CASSAIAGGKPFF | TGTGCCAGCAGCGCTATAGCCGGGGGCAAGCCTTTCTTT
TRBJ2-7 | . | TRBD1 | TRBV12-3/TRBV12-4 | CASRPGQSYEQYF | TGTGCCAGCAGACCGGGACAGAGCTACGAGCAGTACTTC
TRBJ1-2 | many | . | TRBV14 | CASSQAQGHYGYTF | TGTGCCAGCAGCCAAGCTCAGGGACACTATGGCTACACCTTC